This T cell receptor (beta chain) stems from a study of control samples from healthy donors and cancer patients. TCRdb's copy holds only in-frame clones and misses some; the assay was immunoSEQ multiplex PCR. This table holds tens of thousands of clones, approximately 96% found once. The receptor comes from a woman in her 30s in good health. The sequenced sample consisted of blood.

The CDR3: CASSLTEGTEAFF. CDR3 DNA: TGTGCCAGCAGCTTAACGGAGGGCACTGAAGCTTTCTTT. The rearrangement joins TRBV7-3 to TRBJ1-1; no clear D gene. Between the trimmed V and J ends, which lost 0 bases and 4 bases, there was a span of 6 bases. Germline CDR1 is SGHTA and CDR2 is FQGTGA. The CDR3 runs 13 residues.